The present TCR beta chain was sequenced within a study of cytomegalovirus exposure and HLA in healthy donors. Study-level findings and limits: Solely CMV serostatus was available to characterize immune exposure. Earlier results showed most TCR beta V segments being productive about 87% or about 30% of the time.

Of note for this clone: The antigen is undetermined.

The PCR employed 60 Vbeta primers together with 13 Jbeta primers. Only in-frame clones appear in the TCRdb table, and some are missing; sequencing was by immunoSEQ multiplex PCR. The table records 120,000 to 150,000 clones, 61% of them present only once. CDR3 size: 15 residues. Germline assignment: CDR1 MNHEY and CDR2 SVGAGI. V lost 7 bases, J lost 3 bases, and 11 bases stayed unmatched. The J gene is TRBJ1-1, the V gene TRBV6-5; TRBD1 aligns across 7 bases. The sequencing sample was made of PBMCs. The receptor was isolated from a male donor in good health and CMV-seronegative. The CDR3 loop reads CASNPDRPRYTEAFF. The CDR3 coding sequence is TGTGCCAGCAACCCGGACAGGCCGCGCTACACTGAAGCTTTCTTT.